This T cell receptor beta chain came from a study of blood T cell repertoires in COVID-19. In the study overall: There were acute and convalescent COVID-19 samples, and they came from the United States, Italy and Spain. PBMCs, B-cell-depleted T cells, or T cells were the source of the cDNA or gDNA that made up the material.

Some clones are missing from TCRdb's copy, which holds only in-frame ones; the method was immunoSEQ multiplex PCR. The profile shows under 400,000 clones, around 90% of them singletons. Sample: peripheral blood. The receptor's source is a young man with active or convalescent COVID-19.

This CDR3 is CASSFEQHSYGYTF. For the CDR3, the DNA is TGTGCCAGCAGCTTTGAACAGCACTCCTATGGCTACACCTTC. This chain uses TRBV7-2 with TRBJ1-2; the D is unclear. The V gene lost 3 bases and the J gene lost 4 bases, with 12 bases spanning the gap. The germline V gene encodes CDR1 SGHTA and CDR2 FQGNSA. The CDR3 consists of 14 residues.